These 5 T cell receptor beta chains originate from one sample sequenced in a study of radiation and T cells in renal cell carcinoma. Indicated time point: blood 4 weeks post-SBRT, at nephrectomy. Treatment noted: 15 Gy SBRT to primary tumor, nephrectomy 4 weeks later. Clones were read by immunoSEQ multiplex PCR, and TCRdb kept only the in-frame ones, dropping some. This sample has about 150,000 clones; 75% to 90% occur once, and the top ten carry about a sixth. Sequencing was performed on blood, taken from a patient whose treatment included radiotherapy and nephrectomy. The receptors stem from a woman aged 50 to 60 with renal cell carcinoma.

This chain links TRBV19 with TRBJ2-5; D is unclear. The CDR3 is made up of 15 amino acids. V was clipped by 3 bases and J by 5 bases, with 16 bases between them. Germline V gene sequence: CDR1 LNHDA, CDR2 SQIVND (reference sequence). CDR3: CASSINRETGETQYF. The CDR3 region has the DNA TGTGCCAGTAGTATCAACAGAGAAACCGGGGAGACCCAGTACTTC.

CDR3 in DNA: TGCGCCAGCAGCCAAGGCCCGGGACAGGGGACAGATACGCAGTATTTT. Its translation is CASSQGPGQGTDTQYF. V is TRBV4-1 and J is TRBJ2-3; 10 bases are a match to TRBD1. This CDR3 comprises 16 residues. Germline CDR1 is MGHRA and CDR2 is YSYEKL. V lost 1 base to trimming and J lost 3 bases; unmatched junction nucleotides: 4.

The chain recombines TRBV5-4 with TRBJ1-2; 9 bases map to TRBD1. Looked up from germline, CDR1 is SGHNT and CDR2 is YYREEE (reference sequence). The CDR3 length is 17 residues. With V trimmed by 3 bases and J by 1 base, 10 bases remained unmatched. CDR3 amino acids: CASSYAPGQGINYGYTF. In DNA form, the CDR3 reads TGTGCCAGCAGCTACGCCCCGGGACAGGGAATTAACTATGGCTACACCTTC.

A note on this clone: The identical CDR3 is also encoded by other nucleotide sequences in the sample. This chain joins TRBV18 and TRBJ1-1; D gene uncertain. The CDR3 is 15 residues long. Trimming removed 3 bases from V and 0 bases from J, with 11 bases in between. Germline V CDR1 and CDR2: KGHSH, LQKENI. DNA of the CDR3: TGTGCCAGCTCACCGCCCGGGAGAATGAACACTGAAGCTTTCTTT. This gives the protein CASSPPGRMNTEAFF.

The rearrangement links TRBV5-6 to TRBJ1-2; D unclear. V dropped 1 base and J dropped 6 bases, with 7 bases sitting between them. In germline, CDR1 is SGHDT, CDR2 YYEEEE. The CDR3 is made up of 12 amino acids. The CDR3 loop is CASSLSFDGYTF. The CDR3 nucleotides are TGTGCCAGCAGCTTGTCGTTCGATGGCTACACCTTC.